Sequencing of this TCR beta chain was carried out in a study of blood T cell repertoires in COVID-19. In the study overall: Collection of acute and convalescent COVID-19 samples took place in the United States, Italy and Spain. The cDNA or gDNA used as material had been derived from T cells, B-cell-depleted T cells, or PBMCs.

Per the original data handling: It was from reference gene primer amplification that nucleated cell counts were estimated. Assay: immunoSEQ multiplex PCR; the TCRdb copy retains only in-frame clones and omits some. V, J and clone size are those of that table, while D and trimming were read from the DNA. The sample includes about 98,000 clones, around 84% of them seen just once. Germline CDR1 MNHEY, CDR2 SVGEGT. The CDR3 loop spans 16 amino acids. V lost 5 bases and J lost 4, with 20 bases in between. This chain joins TRBV6-2 or TRBV6-3 and TRBJ1-2, with D possibly TRBD1 on 6 matching bases. This TCR derives from a human donor in a cohort sampled during active COVID-19. What was sequenced was peripheral blood. CDR3 sequence reads: CASSPIQGRRGYGYTF. DNA for the CDR3: TGTGCCAGCAGTCCAATCCAGGGGCGGAGAGGCTATGGCTACACCTTC.